The 30 T cell receptor beta chains given below trace back to one sample, sequenced in a study of blood T cell repertoires in COVID-19. Some clones are missing from TCRdb's copy, which holds only in-frame ones; the method was immunoSEQ multiplex PCR. The table has about 180,000 clones, around nine tenths seen once. Specimen: peripheral blood. The receptor set was obtained from a woman in her 70s with COVID-19, enrolled during active disease.

This clone was recorded once. The chain uses TRBV3-1 (or the pseudogene TRBV3-2) and TRBJ2-5; 7 bases agree with TRBD2. The CDR3 spans 14 residues. J lost 7 bases, V lost 5 bases, and 10 bases had no gene match. The germline gives CDR1 LGHDT, CDR2 YNNKEL (reference sequence). The CDR3 DNA reads TGTGCCAGCAGCGTTCGACTAGCAGCCGGGACCCAGTACTTC. This translates into CASSVRLAAGTQYF.

The V gene is TRBV24-1, the J gene TRBJ1-2; D may be TRBD1 (5 bases). Trimming removed 4 bases from V and 1 base from J, with 9 bases in between. This CDR3 is built from 14 residues. CDR1 and CDR2 from the germline V gene are KGHDR and SFDVKD. The CDR3 nucleotides are TGTGCCACCAGTGAGCCGACAGTTAACTATGGCTACACCTTC. Translating it yields CATSEPTVNYGYTF.

This clone was counted a few times. The J gene is TRBJ1-1, the V gene TRBV11-1, with TRBD1 matching 9 bases. Germline V gene data show CDR1 as SGHAT and CDR2 as FQDESV (reference sequence). The J segment lost 1 base and the V segment lost 5 bases, leaving 8 bases of the junction unmatched. This CDR3 has 16 amino acids. The CDR3 DNA sequence: TGTGCCAGCAGCCTGAACAGGGGGCCTCGGAACACTGAAGCTTTCTTT. It specifies CASSLNRGPRNTEAFF.

The chain uses TRBV24-1 and TRBJ2-3; D is unresolved. The CDR3 is 16 amino acids. Trimming removed 9 bases at V and 3 bases at J, with 21 bases between. CDR1 is KGHDR, CDR2 SFDVKD, per germline. CDR3 in amino acids: CATSSSSDGATDTQYF. The DNA for the CDR3 is TGTGCCACCTCCAGCTCGAGTGACGGAGCTACAGATACGCAGTATTTT.

This clone was detected a few times. This chain uses TRBV5-1 with TRBJ2-7; D unresolved. CDR3 length equals 13 residues. Germline V lookup: CDR1 SGHRS, CDR2 YFSETQ. The ends were cut back, 5 bases at V and 2 bases at J, with 11 bases in the middle. The CDR3 here is CASRSGSPYEQYF. The DNA for the CDR3 is TGCGCCAGCAGGTCCGGTTCTCCCTACGAGCAGTACTTC. The full variable domain, in which reference TRBV5-1 and TRBJ2-7 provide the parts outside the CDR3, is KAGVTQTPRYLIKTRGQQVTLSCSPISGHRSVSWYQQTPGQGLQFLFEYFSETQRNKGNFPGRFSGRQFSNSRSEMNVSTLELGDSALYLCASRSGSPYEQYFGPGTRLTVT.

This chain joins TRBV7-2 and TRBJ1-1; D is uncertain. Germline assignment: CDR1 SGHTA and CDR2 FQGNSA. V lost 3 bases and J 0 bases, leaving 11 bases between the germline ends. The CDR3 has 15 amino acids. The CDR3 DNA sequence: TGTGCCAGCAGCTTCTCGGGTGGAGTGAACACTGAAGCTTTCTTT. Translation: CASSFSGGVNTEAFF.

The V and J genes are TRBV28 and TRBJ1-5, with 9 bases fitting TRBD1. The CDR3 contains 15 residues. Germline V CDR1 and CDR2: MDHEN, SYDVKM. J gave up 4 bases and V 9 bases, and 10 bases lay outside the gene matches. The CDR3 region has the DNA TGTGCCAGTCCCCCAGGGACAGGGCCTAATCAGCCCCAGCATTTT. Translation gives CASPPGTGPNQPQHF.

The count of this clone is one. V gene TRBV5-1 combines with J gene TRBJ2-2; D remains ambiguous. This CDR3 contains 14 residues. Per germline, CDR1 SGHRS and CDR2 YFSETQ. Trimming pared 3 bases from V and 0 bases from J, leaving 6 bases between. CDR3 nucleotide sequence: TGCGCCAGCAGCTCGCACTCGAACACCGGGGAGCTGTTTTTT. It specifies CASSSHSNTGELFF.

V is TRBV5-1 and J is TRBJ2-1; the match to TRBD2 covers 11 bases. The CDR3 totals 16 residues. Looked up from germline, CDR1 is SGHRS and CDR2 is YFSETQ. The V segment lost 3 bases and the J segment 8 bases; nucleotides outside the gene matches: 10. Written as DNA, the CDR3 is TGCGCCAGCAGCTGGACCCTGACTAGCGGGATCGATGAGCAGTTCTTC. Residues: CASSWTLTSGIDEQFF. Variable domain in full (rest from reference TRBV5-1 and TRBJ2-1): KAGVTQTPRYLIKTRGQQVTLSCSPISGHRSVSWYQQTPGQGLQFLFEYFSETQRNKGNFPGRFSGRQFSNSRSEMNVSTLELGDSALYLCASSWTLTSGIDEQFFGPGTRLTVL.

The rearrangement links TRBV5-1 to TRBJ2-7; TRBD2 agrees at 10 bases. The V and J ends lost 4 bases and 12 bases, in that order; junction bases with no gene match: 10. Germline V CDR1 and CDR2: SGHRS, YFSETQ. The CDR3 consists of 13 residues. The CDR3 protein is CASSARGAGGPYF. For the CDR3, the DNA is TGCGCCAGCAGCGCCCGAGGAGCGGGAGGGCCGTACTTC.

The chain is built from TRBV7-3 and TRBJ2-2, with D unclear. The germline V and J ends were trimmed by 2 bases and 5 bases, with 6 bases remaining between them. Germline assignment: CDR1 SGHTA and CDR2 FQGTGA. The CDR3 has 13 amino acids. DNA for the CDR3: TGTGCCAGCAGCTTACCCCTGACCGGGGAGCTGTTTTTT. Translated, it gives CASSLPLTGELFF.

This chain uses TRBV7-3 with TRBJ1-1; 9 bases fit TRBD1. This CDR3 comprises 18 residues. After removal of 4 bases from V and 1 base from J, the junction contained 13 bases not matched to a gene. Germline V gene data show CDR1 as SGHTA and CDR2 as FQGTGA. CDR3 sequence (DNA): TGTGCCAGCAGCTCAGAATACCTACAGGGGGCGAAGAACACTGAAGCTTTCTTT. As protein: CASSSEYLQGAKNTEAFF.

The rearrangement joins TRBV29-1 to TRBJ2-1, with 8 bases lining up with TRBD1. Germline-derived CDR1 and CDR2 are SQVTM and ANQGSEA. The CDR3 consists of 14 residues. V lost 7 bases, J lost 7 bases, and 12 bases stayed unmatched. In DNA form, the CDR3 reads TGCAGCGCGACTCGGGGTACAGGGGGGAATGAGCAGTTCTTC. Translating gives CSATRGTGGNEQFF.

The rearrangement uses TRBV18 and TRBJ1-2, with a possible D match to TRBD1 (6 bases). CDR3 length equals 13 residues. Trimming took off 3 bases at V and 6 bases at J, with 11 bases between the two ends. CDR1 and CDR2 (germline): KGHSH, LQKENI. CDR3 DNA: TGTGCCAGCTCACCGCAACAGGGCGATGGCTACACCTTC. This gives the protein CASSPQQGDGYTF.

Concerning this clone: Other nucleotide sequences in the sample specify the same CDR3. The chain couples TRBV19 to TRBJ2-1, with 12 bases lining up with TRBD2. The CDR3 sequence is 15 residues long. Germline values: CDR1 LNHDA, CDR2 SQIVND (reference sequence). Unmatched junction bases numbered 2, after V lost 4 bases and J lost 4 bases. The CDR3 loop is CASSTGTSGYNEQFF. The DNA for the CDR3 is TGTGCCAGTAGTACGGGGACTAGCGGGTACAATGAGCAGTTCTTC. The variable domain in full, completed from reference TRBV19 and TRBJ2-1, reads DGGITQSPKYLFRKEGQNVTLSCEQNLNHDAMYWYRQDPGQGLRLIYYSQIVNDFQKGDIAEGYSVSREKKESFPLTVTSAQKNPTAFYLCASSTGTSGYNEQFFGPGTRLTVL.

This chain connects TRBV19 to TRBJ1-2, with D possibly TRBD1 on 5 matching bases. From germline, CDR1 is LNHDA and CDR2 SQIVND (reference sequence). Trimming took off 6 bases at V and 5 bases at J, with 13 bases between the two ends. The CDR3 spans 13 residues. The CDR3 bases are TGTGCCAGTAGCATTGACAGAGAATATGGCTACACCTTC. This translates into CASSIDREYGYTF.

The chain is built from TRBV29-1 and TRBJ1-1, with D tentatively TRBD1 (6 bases). The CDR3 extends over 13 amino acids. Germline V gene data show CDR1 as SQVTM and CDR2 as ANQGSEA. V gave up 3 bases and J gave up 5 bases, with 13 bases separating them. The CDR3, as DNA: TGCAGCGTTGATAGGGGGGGAAGGACTGAAGCTTTCTTT. Protein: CSVDRGGRTEAFF.

The V and J genes are TRBV6-6 and TRBJ2-7; D is uncertain. The CDR3 is 12 amino acids. Trimming left V 7 bases short and J 5 bases short, with 12 bases between. The germline gives CDR1 MNHNY, CDR2 SVGAGI (reference sequence). Here the CDR3 reads CASNDITDEQYF. In DNA form, the CDR3 reads TGTGCCAGCAATGACATAACCGACGAGCAGTACTTC.

The CDR3 protein is CASSLGISGGSLYGYTF. CDR3 nucleotide sequence: TGTGCCAGCAGCTTAGGAATTTCGGGAGGCAGTCTTTATGGCTACACCTTC. V usage is TRBV7-9 and J usage is TRBJ1-2, with D hard to call. Germline V gene lookup returns CDR1 SEHNR and CDR2 FQNEAQ (reference sequence). CDR3 length equals 17 residues. Trimming took off 1 base at V and 5 bases at J, with 20 bases between the two ends.

This sequence joins TRBV12-3 or TRBV12-4 and TRBJ2-7, with D maybe TRBD1 (6 bases). Trimming removed 5 bases at V and 6 bases at J, with 14 bases between. CDR3 length equals 13 residues. The CDR3 sequence: CASSENRVGEQYF. The CDR3 coding sequence is TGTGCCAGCAGTGAAAACAGGGTAGGCGAGCAGTACTTC.

The chain's CDR3 is CSVKVGTGPYEQYF. CDR3 DNA: TGCAGCGTTAAAGTGGGGACAGGCCCCTACGAGCAGTACTTC. The J gene is TRBJ2-7, the V gene TRBV29-1, with 8 bases aligning to TRBD1. Trimming cost V 5 bases and J 2 bases; bases outside gene matches: 8. The CDR3 runs 14 residues. Germline V gene sequence: CDR1 SQVTM, CDR2 ANQGSEA.

This CDR3 reads CASSPYRGWGDTEAFF. CDR3 sequence (DNA): TGTGCCAGCAGCCCGTATCGGGGGTGGGGGGACACTGAAGCTTTCTTT. V and J are TRBV9 and TRBJ1-1; possible D gene TRBD1, 5 bases. The germline gives CDR1 SGDLS, CDR2 YYNGEE. CDR3 length: 16 residues. V shed 4 bases and J shed 3 bases, with 19 bases lying between them.

The V and J genes are TRBV25-1 and TRBJ2-7; a weak D match, TRBD1 (7 bases). V lost 8 bases and J lost 4, with 18 bases in between. The CDR3 is made up of 14 amino acids. Germline-derived CDR1 and CDR2 are MGHDK and SYGVNS. The CDR3 loop is CASGEIRGRYEQYF. As DNA, the CDR3 is TGTGCCAGCGGGGAAATCAGGGGGAGGTACGAGCAGTACTTC.

This chain links TRBV2 with TRBJ2-5, with 12 positions matching TRBD1. CDR3 length: 15 amino acids. V lost 3 bases and J lost 5; bases outside the gene matches: 4. Germline lookup yields CDR1 SNHLY and CDR2 FYNNEI. The CDR3 reads CASSDLGQGAETQYF. For the CDR3, the DNA is TGTGCCAGCAGTGATCTGGGACAGGGGGCGGAGACCCAGTACTTC.

This sequence joins TRBV28 and TRBJ1-4, with 11 bases fitting TRBD1. V shed 5 bases and J 7 bases; nucleotides not matched to a gene: 6. This CDR3 has 15 amino acids. From germline, CDR1 is MDHEN and CDR2 SYDVKM. The CDR3 DNA follows: TGTGCCAGCAGTACCCCCGGGACAGGGGGTGAAAAACTGTTTTTT. It yields the protein CASSTPGTGGEKLFF.

This rearrangement joins TRBV5-4 to TRBJ1-4; 10 positions match TRBD1. The CDR3 extends over 17 amino acids. V gave up 4 bases and J gave up 3 bases; unmatched junction bases: 9. Germline CDR1 reads SGHNT; CDR2 reads YYREEE (reference sequence). CDR3 DNA sequence: TGTGCCAGCAGCCAGACAGGGGGCGGGTCGGCTAATGAAAAACTGTTTTTT. Translating it yields CASSQTGGGSANEKLFF.

This chain joins TRBV2 and TRBJ1-1; D is undetermined. Trimming stripped 3 bases from V and 4 bases from J, with 12 bases between. The CDR3 spans 14 residues. Germline V gene sequence: CDR1 SNHLY, CDR2 FYNNEI. Here the CDR3 DNA reads TGTGCCAGCAGTGAGGAGGGAGGCGTCACTGAAGCTTTCTTT. This translates into CASSEEGGVTEAFF. Based on the CDR3 plus reference TRBV2 and TRBJ1-1, the full variable domain is EPEVTQTPSHQVTQMGQEVILRCVPISNHLYFYWYRQILGQKVEFLVSFYNNEISEKSEIFDDQFSVERPDGSNFTLKIRSTKLEDSAMYFCASSEEGGVTEAFFGQGTRLTVV.

This chain joins TRBV5-1 and TRBJ2-7; no definite D call. Trimming removed 0 bases at V and 3 bases at J, with 10 bases between. Per germline, CDR1 SGHRS and CDR2 YFSETQ. This CDR3 region has 14 residues. The CDR3 DNA follows: TGCGCCAGCAGCTTGGCCGCGGTTGACTACGAGCAGTACTTC. Translated: CASSLAAVDYEQYF.

The chain has TRBV3-1 (or the pseudogene TRBV3-2) and TRBJ2-7; TRBD2 matches 9 bases. The CDR3 extends over 16 amino acids. Germline values: CDR1 LGHDT, CDR2 YNNKEL (reference sequence). Trimming removed 1 base from V and 1 base from J; junction bases left unmatched: 5. This chain's CDR3 is CASSQGRLADSYEQYF. The CDR3 DNA is TGTGCCAGCAGCCAAGGCCGACTAGCGGATTCCTACGAGCAGTACTTC.

The rearrangement links TRBV12-5 to TRBJ1-3; no clear D gene. Germline V gene sequence: CDR1 LGHNT, CDR2 FRNRAP. This CDR3 is built from 16 residues. Trimming shortened V by 1 base and J by 1 base, and 11 bases separated the two germline ends. The CDR3 nucleotides are TGTGCTAGTGGTTTGGCGGCAGGAAGGTCTGGAAACACCATATATTTT. Amino acids: CASGLAAGRSGNTIYF.